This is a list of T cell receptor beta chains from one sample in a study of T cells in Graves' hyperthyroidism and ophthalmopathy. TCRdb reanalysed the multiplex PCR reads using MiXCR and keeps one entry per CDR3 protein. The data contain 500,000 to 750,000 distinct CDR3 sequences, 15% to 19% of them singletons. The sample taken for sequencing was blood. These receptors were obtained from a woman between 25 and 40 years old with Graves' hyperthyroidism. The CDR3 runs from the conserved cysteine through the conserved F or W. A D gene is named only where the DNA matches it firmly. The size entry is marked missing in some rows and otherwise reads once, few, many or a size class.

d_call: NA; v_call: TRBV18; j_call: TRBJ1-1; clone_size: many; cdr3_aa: CASSPPRGREAEAFF; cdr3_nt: TGTGCCAGCTCACCACCACGGGGGCGGGAGGCTGAAGCTTTCTTT
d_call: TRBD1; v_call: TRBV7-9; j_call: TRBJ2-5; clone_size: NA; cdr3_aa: CASSVLGTGVETQYF; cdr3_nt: TGTGCCAGCAGCGTACTTGGGACAGGGGTAGAGACCCAGTACTTC
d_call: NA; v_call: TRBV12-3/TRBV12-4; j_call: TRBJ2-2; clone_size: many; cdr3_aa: CASRERDTTGELFF; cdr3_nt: TGTGCCAGTCGGGAGCGGGACACCACCGGGGAGCTGTTTTTT
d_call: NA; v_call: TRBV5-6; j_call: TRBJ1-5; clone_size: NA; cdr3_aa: CASSLRQDSFGNQPQHF; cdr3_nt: TGTGCCAGCAGCTTGAGGCAGGACAGTTTTGGCAATCAGCCCCAGCATTTT
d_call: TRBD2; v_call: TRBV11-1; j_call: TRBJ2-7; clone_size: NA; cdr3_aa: CASSLALAGGPDEQYF; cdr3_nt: TGTGCCAGCAGCTTAGCGCTAGCGGGAGGGCCCGACGAGCAGTACTTC
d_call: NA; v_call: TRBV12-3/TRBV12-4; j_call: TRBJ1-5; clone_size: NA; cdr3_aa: CASSLGQLSDQPQHF; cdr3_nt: TGTGCCAGCAGCTTAGGTCAGCTCAGCGATCAGCCCCAGCATTTT
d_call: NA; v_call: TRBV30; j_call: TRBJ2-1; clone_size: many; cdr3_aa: CAWSRRIEQFF; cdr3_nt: TGTGCCTGGAGTAGGCGGATTGAGCAGTTCTTC
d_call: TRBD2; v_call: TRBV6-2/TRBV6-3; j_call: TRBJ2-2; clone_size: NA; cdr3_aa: CASSYGGRGGLAGVTGELFF; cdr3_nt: TGTGCCAGCAGTTACGGGGGCAGGGGAGGACTAGCGGGAGTCACCGGGGAGCTGTTTTTT
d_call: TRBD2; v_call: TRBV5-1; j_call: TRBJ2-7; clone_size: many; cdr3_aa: CASSVGLAAYEQYF; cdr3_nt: TGCGCCAGCAGCGTCGGACTAGCGGCCTACGAGCAGTACTTC
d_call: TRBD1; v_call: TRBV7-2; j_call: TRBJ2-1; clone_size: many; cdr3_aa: CASSPTGTGFYNEQFF; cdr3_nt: TGTGCCAGCAGCCCTACCGGGACAGGGTTCTACAATGAGCAGTTCTTC
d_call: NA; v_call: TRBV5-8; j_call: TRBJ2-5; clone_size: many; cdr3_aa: CASSLVGGQYF; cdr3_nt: TGTGCCAGCAGCTTGGTAGGGGGCCAGTACTTC
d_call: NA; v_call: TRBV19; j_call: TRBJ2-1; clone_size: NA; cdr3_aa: CASTLVGGSEQFF; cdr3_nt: TGTGCCAGTACCCTAGTTGGTGGGAGTGAGCAGTTCTTC
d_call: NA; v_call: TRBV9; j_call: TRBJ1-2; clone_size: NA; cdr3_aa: CASSREGTYGYTF; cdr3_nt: TGTGCCAGCAGCCGAGAGGGGACATATGGCTACACCTTC
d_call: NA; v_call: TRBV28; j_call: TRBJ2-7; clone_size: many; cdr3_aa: CASKQTGYSYEQYF; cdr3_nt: TGTGCCAGCAAACAAACAGGGTACTCCTACGAGCAGTACTTC
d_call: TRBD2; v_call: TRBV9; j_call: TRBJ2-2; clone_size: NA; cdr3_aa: CASSERTSGGNTGELFF; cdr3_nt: TGTGCCAGCAGCGAGAGGACTAGCGGGGGAAACACCGGGGAGCTGTTTTTT
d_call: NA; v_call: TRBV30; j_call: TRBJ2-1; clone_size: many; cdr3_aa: CAWSVGGEQFF; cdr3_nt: TGTGCCTGGAGTGTAGGGGGTGAGCAGTTCTTC
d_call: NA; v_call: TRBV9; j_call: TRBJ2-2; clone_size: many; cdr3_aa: CASSVAGLNTGELFF; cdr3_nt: TGTGCCAGCAGCGTAGCTGGGCTGAACACCGGGGAGCTGTTTTTT
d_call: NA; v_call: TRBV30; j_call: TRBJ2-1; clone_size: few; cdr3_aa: CAWSAPPDMENEQFF; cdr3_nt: TGTGCCTGGAGTGCCCCCCCGGACATGGAAAATGAGCAGTTCTTC
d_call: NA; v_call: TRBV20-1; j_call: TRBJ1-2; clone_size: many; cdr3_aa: CSARVEVFGYTF; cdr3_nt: TGCAGTGCTAGAGTAGAGGTTTTCGGCTACACCTTC
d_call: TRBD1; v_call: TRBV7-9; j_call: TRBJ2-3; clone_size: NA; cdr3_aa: CASSFTGDAQYF; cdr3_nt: TGTGCCAGCAGCTTTACAGGGGACGCGCAGTATTTT
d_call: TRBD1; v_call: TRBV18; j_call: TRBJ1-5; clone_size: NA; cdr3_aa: CASSGQADQPQHF; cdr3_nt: TGTGCCAGCTCCGGACAGGCCGATCAGCCCCAGCATTTT
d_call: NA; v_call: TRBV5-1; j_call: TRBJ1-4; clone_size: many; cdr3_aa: CASSLEDNEKLFF; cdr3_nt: TGCGCCAGCAGCTTGGAGGACAATGAAAAACTGTTTTTT
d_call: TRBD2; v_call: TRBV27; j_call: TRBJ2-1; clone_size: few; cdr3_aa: CASSLGRSGSTTYNEQFF; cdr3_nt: TGTGCCAGCAGTTTAGGCCGTAGCGGGAGCACCACCTACAATGAGCAGTTCTTC
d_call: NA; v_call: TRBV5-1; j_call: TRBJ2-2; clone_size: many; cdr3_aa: CASSHESGGPTGELFF; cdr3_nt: TGCGCCAGCAGCCACGAATCTGGGGGTCCCACCGGGGAGCTGTTTTTT
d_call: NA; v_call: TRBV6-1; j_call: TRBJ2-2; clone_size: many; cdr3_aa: CASSSSDLTALTGELFF; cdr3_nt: TGTGCCAGCAGTTCCTCAGACCTTACCGCTCTCACCGGGGAGCTGTTTTTT
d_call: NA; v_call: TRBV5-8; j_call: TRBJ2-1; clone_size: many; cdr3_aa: CASSATPGPARNEQFF; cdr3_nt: TGTGCCAGCAGCGCCACCCCGGGACCGGCTCGGAATGAGCAGTTCTTC
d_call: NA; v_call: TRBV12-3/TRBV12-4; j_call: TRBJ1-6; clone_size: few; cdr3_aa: CASSRYSYNSPLHF; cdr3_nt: TGTGCCAGCAGCCGATACTCCTATAATTCACCCCTCCACTTT
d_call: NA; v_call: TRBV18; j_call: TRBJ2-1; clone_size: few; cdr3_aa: CASSPSTSLTYNEQFF; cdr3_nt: TGTGCCAGCTCACCATCCACTAGCTTAACCTACAATGAGCAGTTCTTC
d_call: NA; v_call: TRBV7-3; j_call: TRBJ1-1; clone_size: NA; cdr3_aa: CASSLHQGPLNTEAFF; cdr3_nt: TGTGCCAGCAGCTTACACCAGGGGCCGTTGAACACTGAAGCTTTCTTT
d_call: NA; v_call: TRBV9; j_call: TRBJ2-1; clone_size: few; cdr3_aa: CASSVIPGLNEQFF; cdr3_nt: TGTGCCAGCAGCGTAATCCCAGGGCTCAATGAGCAGTTCTTC
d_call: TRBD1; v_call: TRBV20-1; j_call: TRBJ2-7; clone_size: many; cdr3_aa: CSAREPDRGRYEQYF; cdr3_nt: TGCAGTGCTAGAGAACCGGACAGGGGGCGTTACGAGCAGTACTTC
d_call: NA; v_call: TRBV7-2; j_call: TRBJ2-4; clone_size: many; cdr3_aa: CASSLSFFQGIQYF; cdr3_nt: TGTGCCAGCAGCTTGTCCTTTTTTCAGGGCATTCAGTACTTC
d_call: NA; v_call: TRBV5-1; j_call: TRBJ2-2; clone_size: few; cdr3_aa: CAEPTNTGELFF; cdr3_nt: TGCGCCGAACCGACGAACACCGGGGAGCTGTTTTTT
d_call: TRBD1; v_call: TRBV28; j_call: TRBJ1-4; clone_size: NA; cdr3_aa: CASSFSPGQGSEKLFF; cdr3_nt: TGTGCCAGCAGTTTCTCGCCGGGACAGGGGTCTGAAAAACTGTTTTTT
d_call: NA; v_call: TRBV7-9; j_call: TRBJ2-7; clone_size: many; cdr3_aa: CASSLVVSSYEQYF; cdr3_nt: TGTGCCAGCAGCTTAGTAGTCAGTTCCTACGAGCAGTACTTC
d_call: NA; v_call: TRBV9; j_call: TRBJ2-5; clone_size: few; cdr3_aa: CASASVGFGQETQYF; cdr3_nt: TGTGCCAGCGCGAGTGTGGGGTTTGGGCAAGAGACCCAGTACTTC
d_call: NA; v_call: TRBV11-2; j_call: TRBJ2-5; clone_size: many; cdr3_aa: CASSLRTPRGETQYF; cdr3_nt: TGTGCCAGCAGCCTCCGGACCCCACGGGGAGAGACCCAGTACTTC
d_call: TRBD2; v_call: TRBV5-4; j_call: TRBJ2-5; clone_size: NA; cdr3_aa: CASSLTSGSSETQYF; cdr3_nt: TGTGCCAGCAGCTTGACTAGCGGGAGTTCTGAGACCCAGTACTTC
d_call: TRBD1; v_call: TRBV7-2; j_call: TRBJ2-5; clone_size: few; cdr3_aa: CASSLAVAGGDLAQYF; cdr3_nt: TGTGCCAGCAGCTTAGCGGTTGCAGGGGGTGATTTGGCCCAGTACTTC
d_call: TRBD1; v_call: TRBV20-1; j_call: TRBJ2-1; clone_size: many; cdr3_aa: CSAPTDRATPYNEQFF; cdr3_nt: TGCAGTGCCCCAACGGACAGGGCGACCCCCTACAATGAGCAGTTCTTC
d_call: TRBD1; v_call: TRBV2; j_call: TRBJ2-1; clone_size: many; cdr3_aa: CASSGDRGEVNEQFF; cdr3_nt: TGTGCCAGCAGCGGGGACAGGGGGGAGGTCAATGAGCAGTTCTTC
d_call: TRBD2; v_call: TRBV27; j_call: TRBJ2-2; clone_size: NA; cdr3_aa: CANSLDPGGTGELFF; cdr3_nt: TGTGCCAACAGTTTAGACCCGGGAGGGACCGGGGAGCTGTTTTTT
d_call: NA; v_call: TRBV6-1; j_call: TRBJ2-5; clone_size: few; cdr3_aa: CASRNPDGEPTQYF; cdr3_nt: TGTGCCAGCAGGAACCCGGACGGGGAGCCGACCCAGTACTTC
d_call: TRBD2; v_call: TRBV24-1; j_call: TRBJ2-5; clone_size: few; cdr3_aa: CATSDAAGTSGRGGRETQYF; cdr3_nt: TGTGCCACCAGTGATGCCGCCGGGACTAGCGGGAGAGGTGGGCGGGAGACCCAGTACTTC
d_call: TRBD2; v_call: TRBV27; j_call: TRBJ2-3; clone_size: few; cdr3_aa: CASSLRIRGTSGRADTDTQYF; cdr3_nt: TGTGCCAGCAGTTTAAGAATCAGGGGGACTAGCGGGAGGGCAGACACAGATACGCAGTATTTT
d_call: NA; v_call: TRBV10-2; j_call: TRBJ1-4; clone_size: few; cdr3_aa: CASSEGTHSNEKLFF; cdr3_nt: TGCGCCAGCAGTGAGGGTACACACAGTAATGAAAAACTGTTTTTT
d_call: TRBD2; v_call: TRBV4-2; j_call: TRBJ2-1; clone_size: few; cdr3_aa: CASSQRTSGSGREQFF; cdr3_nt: TGTGCCAGCAGCCAACGCACTAGCGGGAGTGGGCGAGAGCAGTTCTTC